A selection of T cell receptor beta chains follows, all from one sample in a study of T-cell reconstitution after alpha-beta-depleted transplantation in children. TCRdb analysed the PCR reads with MiXCR anew, one entry per CDR3 protein. The profile covers 150,000 to 200,000 distinct CDR3 sequences, with about 6.4% appearing a single time and approximately 3% taken by the ten largest. This specimen was PBMCs from the stem cell graft donor, taken from the stem cell graft. These receptors originate from a human donor who donated a stem cell graft to a child with Wiskott-Aldrich syndrome. Each CDR3 is given with its conserved first and last residue. D genes are given only for firm matches. The size entry is marked missing in some rows and otherwise reads once, few, many or a size class.

TGTGCCAGCAGTTACACTCTAGCGGGAGTCTACGAGCAGTACTTC,CASSYTLAGVYEQYF,TRBD2,many,TRBJ2-7,TRBV6-5
TGTGCCAGCAGCCAGATTAATGAGCAGTTCTTC,CASSQINEQFF,.,many,TRBJ2-1,TRBV3-1
TGTGCCAGCAGCTCCGGGACGGGAACCTACGAGCAGTACTTC,CASSSGTGTYEQYF,.,many,TRBJ2-7,TRBV7-9
TGTGCCATCGGGGACTACGAGCAGTACTTC,CAIGDYEQYF,.,many,TRBJ2-7,TRBV10-3
TGCAGTGCCCCGGGACTAGCGGGACTCAATGAGCAGTTCTTC,CSAPGLAGLNEQFF,TRBD2,many,TRBJ2-1,TRBV20-1
TGTGCCATCAGTGAGTCCGGGGTTTGGACTTACTTC,CAISESGVWTYF,.,few,TRBJ2-4,TRBV10-3
TGCAGCGTTCACGCCAGGGGGTTTGAAAAACTGTTTTTT,CSVHARGFEKLFF,TRBD1,many,TRBJ1-4,TRBV29-1
TGCAGCGCAACCAGGGGGACGACAGGAGCTGGAAACACCATATATTTT,CSATRGTTGAGNTIYF,TRBD1,many,TRBJ1-3,TRBV29-1
TGTGCCAGCAGCTTTGTTGAGAACACTGAAGCTTTCTTT,CASSFVENTEAFF,.,many,TRBJ1-1,TRBV7-9
TGCAGTGCCAATTATTATAGCGGGGTTCAAGAGACCCAGTACTTC,CSANYYSGVQETQYF,TRBD2,many,TRBJ2-5,TRBV20-1
TGTGCCAGCAGTGTCCGGGACAGTTCCCCCGAGCAGTACTTC,CASSVRDSSPEQYF,TRBD1,many,TRBJ2-7,TRBV27
TGTGCCAGCAGTGTGGACACCATAAATCAGCCCCAGCATTTT,CASSVDTINQPQHF,.,.,TRBJ1-5,TRBV2
TGTGCCAGCAGTCCCTCGAGGGAGATCCGCTCCTACAATGAGCAGTTCTTC,CASSPSREIRSYNEQFF,.,many,TRBJ2-1,TRBV12-3/TRBV12-4
TGTGCCAGCACCTTGGGACTAGCGGGCGACAATGAGCAGTTCTTC,CASTLGLAGDNEQFF,TRBD2,many,TRBJ2-1,TRBV12-3/TRBV12-4
TGTGCCAGCAGCTTAGCGCCGTTCAAACTCATGAACACTGAAGCTTTCTTT,CASSLAPFKLMNTEAFF,.,many,TRBJ1-1,TRBV7-9
TGCAGTGCTGCCTCCGTGACTAAGAGTGAGCAGTTCTTC,CSAASVTKSEQFF,.,.,TRBJ2-1,TRBV20-1
TGTGCCAGCAGCTTGGGATCGGGACTAGATTTGTACGAGCAGTACTTC,CASSLGSGLDLYEQYF,TRBD2,many,TRBJ2-7,TRBV7-9
TGTGCCAGCAGCTTAGAAGGGTCCGACAGAAGCACAGATACGCAGTATTTT,CASSLEGSDRSTDTQYF,.,.,TRBJ2-3,TRBV11-2
TGCGCCAGCAGCCAAGGGGCAGGAGGTATCAATGAGCAGTTCTTC,CASSQGAGGINEQFF,.,many,TRBJ2-1,TRBV4-1
TGCAGTGCTAGAGGTCGGGTGGAGGAATTATTGTACACCTTC,CSARGRVEELLYTF,.,many,TRBJ1-2,TRBV20-1
TGTGCCATCAGTGAGCCGAGGGGACAGATAGAAGAGACCCAGTACTTC,CAISEPRGQIEETQYF,TRBD1,few,TRBJ2-5,TRBV10-3
TGTGCCAGCACCCCAATCCCGTCGGGTTCCTCTGGAAACACCATATATTTT,CASTPIPSGSSGNTIYF,.,many,TRBJ1-3,TRBV12-3/TRBV12-4
TGTGCCAGCAGACGACAGGATTCAAGCACCGGGGAGCTGTTTTTT,CASRRQDSSTGELFF,.,many,TRBJ2-2,TRBV12-3/TRBV12-4
TGTGCCAGCAGCCAAGCCTTCGACTCCTACGAGCAGTACTTC,CASSQAFDSYEQYF,.,many,TRBJ2-7,TRBV4-2
TGTGCCACCAGTGATTGGGGGGACAGGGTGGCCAATGAGCAGTTCTTC,CATSDWGDRVANEQFF,TRBD1,many,TRBJ2-1,TRBV24-1
TGCAGTGCTAGAGATCGACGGAGCTATGGCTACACCTTC,CSARDRRSYGYTF,.,many,TRBJ1-2,TRBV20-1
TGTGCCAGCAGCCGTTGCCTCGGCATTCAGTACTTC,CASSRCLGIQYF,.,.,TRBJ2-4,TRBV3-1
TGTGCCAGCAGCACGAGAGAGAGGGACCGCTTTCGGTACGAGCAGTACTTC,CASSTRERDRFRYEQYF,.,many,TRBJ2-7,TRBV5-6
TGTGCCAGCAGCGTAGCTCATGGGGTCCTCACCAATGAGCAGTTCTTC,CASSVAHGVLTNEQFF,.,many,TRBJ2-1,TRBV9
TGCAGCGTTGAGACAGGGGAGAGGGGCACTGAAGCTTTCTTT,CSVETGERGTEAFF,TRBD1,many,TRBJ1-1,TRBV29-1
TGTGCCAGCAGCATGAAAAGGGATCAGCCCCAGCATTTT,CASSMKRDQPQHF,.,many,TRBJ1-5,TRBV12-3/TRBV12-4
TGCAGTGCTAGAGAACTAGCGGGAGTCGAGCAGTACTTC,CSARELAGVEQYF,TRBD2,many,TRBJ2-7,TRBV20-1
TGTGCCAGCAGTTACTTAGGGTCGGCGGGACTAACGTACTTC,CASSYLGSAGLTYF,TRBD2,many,TRBJ2-7,TRBV6-5
TGTGCCAGCAGCTTTACAGAGAACACTGAAGCTTTCTTT,CASSFTENTEAFF,.,many,TRBJ1-1,TRBV12-3/TRBV12-4
TGTGCCAGCAGCATACGCCGTGGGGGACTCTCCTACAATGAGCAGTTCTTC,CASSIRRGGLSYNEQFF,.,many,TRBJ2-1,TRBV7-2
TGTGCCAGCAGCTTCCAGGGGCGCGAAAACACTGAAGCTTTCTTT,CASSFQGRENTEAFF,.,many,TRBJ1-1,TRBV7-9
TGTGCCAGCAGCCCATGGACAGGGGCCTTATGGGAGCAGTACTTC,CASSPWTGALWEQYF,TRBD1,few,TRBJ2-7,TRBV7-9
TGTGCCACCAGTGATCTAACAGCCACCGGGGAGCTGTTTTTT,CATSDLTATGELFF,.,few,TRBJ2-2,TRBV24-1
TGTGCCAGCAGTTCGGGGGGTTCAGGGGAGACCCAGTACTTC,CASSSGGSGETQYF,TRBD2,many,TRBJ2-5,TRBV12-3/TRBV12-4
TGCGCCAGCAGCCGGAGACCTTTGGGACAGGGGGGCACCGGGGAGCTGTTTTTT,CASSRRPLGQGGTGELFF,TRBD1,many,TRBJ2-2,TRBV4-3
TGTGCCAGCAACTTACTCGCGGGACAGGGAATGGGTGAAGCTTTCTTT,CASNLLAGQGMGEAFF,TRBD1,many,TRBJ1-1,TRBV6-5
TGTGCCAGCACTGAATGGGGTGCGGGCTACACCTTC,CASTEWGAGYTF,.,many,TRBJ1-2,TRBV6-5
TGCGCCAGCAGCTTAAGAGGACAGACGAACACTGAAGCTTTCTTT,CASSLRGQTNTEAFF,.,few,TRBJ1-1,TRBV5-1
TGTGCCAGCAGTATCGTGGGGAAAGGCTACACCTTC,CASSIVGKGYTF,.,many,TRBJ1-2,TRBV12-3/TRBV12-4
TGTGCCAGCACGGGGCGCACTGAAGCTTTCTTT,CASTGRTEAFF,.,many,TRBJ1-1,TRBV12-3/TRBV12-4
TGTGCCAGCAGCTTGAGTCAGGGGACCGGGGAGCTGTTTTTT,CASSLSQGTGELFF,.,few,TRBJ2-2,TRBV5-6
TGCGCCAGCAGCTTGGTAGCGGCAGCGCTGAACACCGGGGAGCTGTTTTTT,CASSLVAAALNTGELFF,.,.,TRBJ2-2,TRBV5-1
TGCGCCAGCAGCCTTGAGACAGGGAGATATGAAAAACTGTTTTTT,CASSLETGRYEKLFF,TRBD1,many,TRBJ1-4,TRBV4-3
TGTGCCATCAGCAATCAAGCAGCAGCTAATGAAAAACTGTTTTTT,CAISNQAAANEKLFF,.,many,TRBJ1-4,TRBV10-3
TGTGCCACCAGCAGAGCTTATTGGCGGGAAGAGGAATTTTCCTACGAGCAGTACTTC,CATSRAYWREEEFSYEQYF,.,many,TRBJ2-7,TRBV15
TGTGCCAGCAGTTACCAAGGGACGGGGACCTACGAGCAGTACTTC,CASSYQGTGTYEQYF,.,many,TRBJ2-7,TRBV6-5
TGTGCCAGTAGTATTTCCCGGCTTAGCGGGACCTACGAGCAGTACTTC,CASSISRLSGTYEQYF,TRBD2,few,TRBJ2-7,TRBV19